This TCR beta chain is drawn from a study of T cell responses to AZD1222 COVID-19 vaccine. Findings of the study overall: Breadth and depth of Spike-specific TCRs rose after two AZD1222 doses. Among the donors, most were white British and more were female, and clonal diversity was possibly underestimated. Spike-spanning, vaccine-associated CD4 TCRs were dominant at 160-218 and 743-854. The reported proportion of spike-specific TCRs targeting unmutated variant regions was nearly half.

This clone was seen once. Its antigen is as yet unknown. TCRdb's copy holds only in-frame clones and misses some; the assay was immunoSEQ multiplex PCR. In the table there are fewer than 200,000 clones, roughly 92% of which are singletons. The V gene's germline CDR1 is MGHDK and CDR2 SYGVNS. Trimming stripped 6 bases from V and 2 bases from J, with 22 bases between. The CDR3 contains 17 residues. The chain is built from TRBV25-1 and TRBJ1-1; D is perhaps TRBD1 (6 bases). Here the sequenced sample was peripheral blood, taken on day 0 of AZD1222 vaccination. The receptor was derived from an adult in good health. In DNA, the CDR3 is TGTGCCAGCAGAAAATCAGGTATGGCAGGGGAAAACACTGAAGCTTTCTTT. It codes for CASRKSGMAGENTEAFF.